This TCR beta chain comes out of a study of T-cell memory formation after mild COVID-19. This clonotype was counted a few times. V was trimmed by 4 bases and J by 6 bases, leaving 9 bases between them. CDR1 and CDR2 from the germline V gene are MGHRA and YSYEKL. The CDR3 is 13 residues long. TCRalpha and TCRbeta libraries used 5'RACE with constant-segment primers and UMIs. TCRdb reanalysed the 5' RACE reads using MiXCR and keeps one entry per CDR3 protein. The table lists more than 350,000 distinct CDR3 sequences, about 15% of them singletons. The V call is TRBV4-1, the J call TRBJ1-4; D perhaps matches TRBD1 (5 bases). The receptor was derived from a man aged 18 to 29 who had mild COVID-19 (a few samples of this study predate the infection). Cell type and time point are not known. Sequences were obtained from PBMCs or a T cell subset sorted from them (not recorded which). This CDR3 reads CASSLGGDEKLFF. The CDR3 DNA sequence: TGCGCCAGCAGCCTGGGGGGGGATGAAAAACTGTTTTTT.